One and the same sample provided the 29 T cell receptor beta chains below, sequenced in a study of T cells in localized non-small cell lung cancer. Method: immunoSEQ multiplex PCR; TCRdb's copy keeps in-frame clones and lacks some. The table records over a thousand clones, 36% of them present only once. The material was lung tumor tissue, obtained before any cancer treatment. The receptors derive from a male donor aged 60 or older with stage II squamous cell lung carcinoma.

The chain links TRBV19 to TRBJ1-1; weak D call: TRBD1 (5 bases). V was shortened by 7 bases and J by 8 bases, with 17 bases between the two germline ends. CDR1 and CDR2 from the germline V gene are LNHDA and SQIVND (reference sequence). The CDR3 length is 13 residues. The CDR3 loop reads CASTSFGAAEAFF. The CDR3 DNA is TGTGCCAGTACCTCCTTCGGGGCAGCAGAAGCTTTCTTT.

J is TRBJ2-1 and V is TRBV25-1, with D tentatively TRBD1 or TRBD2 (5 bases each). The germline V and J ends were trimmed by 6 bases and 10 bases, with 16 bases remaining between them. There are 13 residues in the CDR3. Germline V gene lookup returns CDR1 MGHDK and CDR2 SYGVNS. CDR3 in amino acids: CASRPLGWGEQFF. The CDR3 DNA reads TGTGCCAGCAGACCCCTCGGTTGGGGGGAGCAGTTCTTC.

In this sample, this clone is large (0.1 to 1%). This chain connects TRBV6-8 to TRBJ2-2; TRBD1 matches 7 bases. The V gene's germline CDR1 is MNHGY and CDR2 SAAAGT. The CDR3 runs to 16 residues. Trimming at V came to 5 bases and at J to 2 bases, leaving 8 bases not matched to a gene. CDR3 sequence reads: CASSALQGINTGELFF. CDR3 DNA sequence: TGTGCCAGCAGTGCCTTACAGGGGATCAACACCGGGGAGCTGTTTTTT.

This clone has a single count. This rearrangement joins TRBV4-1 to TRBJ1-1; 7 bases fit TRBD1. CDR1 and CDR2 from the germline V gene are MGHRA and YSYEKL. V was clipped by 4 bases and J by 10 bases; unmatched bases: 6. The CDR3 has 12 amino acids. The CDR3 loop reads CASSLDREGAFF. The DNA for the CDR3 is TGCGCCAGCAGCCTCGACAGGGAGGGAGCTTTCTTT.

CDR3 sequence: CASKLAGPTGELFF. The CDR3 bases are TGTGCCAGTAAACTAGCGGGACCTACCGGGGAGCTGTTTTTT. V is TRBV19 and J is TRBJ2-2; 10 bases are shared with TRBD2. The CDR3 consists of 14 residues. Germline V lookup: CDR1 LNHDA, CDR2 SQIVND (reference sequence). Trimming cost V 7 bases and J 5 bases; bases outside gene matches: 4.

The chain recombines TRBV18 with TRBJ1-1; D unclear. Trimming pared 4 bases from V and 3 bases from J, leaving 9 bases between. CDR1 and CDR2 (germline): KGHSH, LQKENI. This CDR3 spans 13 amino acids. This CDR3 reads CASSLDWYTEAFF. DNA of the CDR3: TGTGCCAGCTCACTGGATTGGTACACTGAAGCTTTCTTT.

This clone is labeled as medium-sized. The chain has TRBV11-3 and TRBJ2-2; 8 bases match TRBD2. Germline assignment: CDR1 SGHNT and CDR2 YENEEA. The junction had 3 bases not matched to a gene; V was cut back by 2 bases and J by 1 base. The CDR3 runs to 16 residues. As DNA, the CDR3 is TGTGCCAGCAGCTTACCCAGCGGGGGGAACACCGGGGAGCTGTTTTTT. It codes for CASSLPSGGNTGELFF.

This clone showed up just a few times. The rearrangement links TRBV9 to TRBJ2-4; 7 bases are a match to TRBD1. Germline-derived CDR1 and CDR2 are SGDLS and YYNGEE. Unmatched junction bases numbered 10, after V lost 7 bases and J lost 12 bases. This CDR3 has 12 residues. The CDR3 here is CASGGRGRGQYF. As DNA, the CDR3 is TGTGCCAGCGGGGGCAGGGGGAGAGGTCAGTACTTC.

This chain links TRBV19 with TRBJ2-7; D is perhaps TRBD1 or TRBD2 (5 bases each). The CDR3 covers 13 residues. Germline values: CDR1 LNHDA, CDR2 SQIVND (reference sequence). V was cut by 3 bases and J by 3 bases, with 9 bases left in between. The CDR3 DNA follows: TGTGCCAGTAGTATCAGAGGGGACTACGAGCAGTACTTC. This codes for CASSIRGDYEQYF.

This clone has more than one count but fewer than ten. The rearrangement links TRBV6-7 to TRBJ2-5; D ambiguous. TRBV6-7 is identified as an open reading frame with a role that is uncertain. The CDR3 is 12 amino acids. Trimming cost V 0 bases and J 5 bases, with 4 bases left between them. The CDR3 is CASSYSGETQYF. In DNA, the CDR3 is TGTGCCAGCAGTTACTCGGGTGAGACCCAGTACTTC.

The CDR3 sequence is CASSPSSYNEQFF. CDR3 nucleotides: TGTGCCAGCTCCCCAAGCAGCTACAATGAGCAGTTCTTC. The chain combines TRBV6-8 with TRBJ2-1; D is unclear. This CDR3 region has 13 residues. Germline values: CDR1 MNHGY, CDR2 SAAAGT. V was cut by 8 bases and J by 3 bases, with 11 bases left in between.

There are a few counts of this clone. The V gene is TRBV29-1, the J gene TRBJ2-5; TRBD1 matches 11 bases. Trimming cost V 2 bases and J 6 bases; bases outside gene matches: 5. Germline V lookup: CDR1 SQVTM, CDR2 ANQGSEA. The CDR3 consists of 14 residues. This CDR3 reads CSVELGQGAKTQYF. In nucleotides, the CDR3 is TGCAGCGTTGAACTCGGACAGGGGGCTAAGACCCAGTACTTC.

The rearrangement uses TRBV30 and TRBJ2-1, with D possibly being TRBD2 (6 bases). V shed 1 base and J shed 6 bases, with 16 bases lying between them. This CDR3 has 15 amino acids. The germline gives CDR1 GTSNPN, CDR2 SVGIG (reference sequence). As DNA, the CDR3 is TGTGCCTGGAGTGCCCTAGCGCTGAGTAGCAATGAGCAGTTCTTC. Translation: CAWSALALSSNEQFF.

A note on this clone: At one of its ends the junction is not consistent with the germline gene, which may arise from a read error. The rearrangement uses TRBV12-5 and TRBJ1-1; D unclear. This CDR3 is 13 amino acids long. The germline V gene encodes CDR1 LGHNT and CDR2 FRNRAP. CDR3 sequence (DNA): TGTGCTAGTGGTTTGGAGGAGGGAACTGAAGCTTTTTTT. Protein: CASGLEEGTEAFF.

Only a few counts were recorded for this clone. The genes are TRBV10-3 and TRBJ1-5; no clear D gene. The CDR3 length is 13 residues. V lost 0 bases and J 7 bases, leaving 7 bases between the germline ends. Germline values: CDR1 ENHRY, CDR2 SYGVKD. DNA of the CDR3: TGTGCCATCAGTGAGTCGAAGGCGCAGCCCCAGCATTTT. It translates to CAISESKAQPQHF.

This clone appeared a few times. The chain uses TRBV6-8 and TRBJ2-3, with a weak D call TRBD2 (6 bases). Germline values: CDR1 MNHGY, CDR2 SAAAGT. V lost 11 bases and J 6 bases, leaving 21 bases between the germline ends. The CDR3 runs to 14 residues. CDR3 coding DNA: TGTGCCGTCCGGAGGGAGCTTCCTGCTGATACGCAGTATTTT. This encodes CAVRRELPADTQYF.

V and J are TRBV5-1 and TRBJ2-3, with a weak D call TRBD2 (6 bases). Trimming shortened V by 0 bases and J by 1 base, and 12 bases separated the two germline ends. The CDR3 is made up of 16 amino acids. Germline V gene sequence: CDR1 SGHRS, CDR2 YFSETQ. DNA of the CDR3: TGCGCCAGCAGCTTGGGCGGGACTCATGGCACAGATACGCAGTATTTT. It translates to CASSLGGTHGTDTQYF.

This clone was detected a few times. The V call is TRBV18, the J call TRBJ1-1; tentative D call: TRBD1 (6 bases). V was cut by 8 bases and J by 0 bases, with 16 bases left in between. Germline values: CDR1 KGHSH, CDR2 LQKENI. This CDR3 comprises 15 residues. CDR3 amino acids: CASGGFGTLNTEAFF. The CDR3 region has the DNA TGTGCCAGCGGGGGCTTCGGGACGTTGAACACTGAAGCTTTCTTT.

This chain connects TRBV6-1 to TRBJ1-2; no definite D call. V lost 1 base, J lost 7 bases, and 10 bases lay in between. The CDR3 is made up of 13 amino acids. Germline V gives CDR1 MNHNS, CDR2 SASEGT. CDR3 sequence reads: CASSEGGRIGYTF. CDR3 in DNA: TGTGCCAGCAGTGAAGGCGGACGGATTGGCTACACCTTC.

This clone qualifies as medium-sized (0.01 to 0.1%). CDR3 amino acids: CAIRPAGVNTGELFF. The CDR3 bases are TGTGCCATCAGACCTGCGGGGGTCAACACCGGGGAGCTGTTTTTT. The chain is built from TRBV6-8 and TRBJ2-2, with 7 bases aligning to TRBD2. V lost 10 bases and J lost 2; bases outside the gene matches: 10. The CDR3 runs 15 residues. Germline V gene data show CDR1 as MNHGY and CDR2 as SAAAGT.

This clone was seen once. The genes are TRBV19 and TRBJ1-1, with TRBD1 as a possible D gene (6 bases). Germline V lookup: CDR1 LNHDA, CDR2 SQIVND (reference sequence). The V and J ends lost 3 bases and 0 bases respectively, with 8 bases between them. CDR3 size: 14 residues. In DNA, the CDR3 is TGTGCCAGTAGTATTTGGGGGCTGAACACTGAAGCTTTCTTT. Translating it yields CASSIWGLNTEAFF.

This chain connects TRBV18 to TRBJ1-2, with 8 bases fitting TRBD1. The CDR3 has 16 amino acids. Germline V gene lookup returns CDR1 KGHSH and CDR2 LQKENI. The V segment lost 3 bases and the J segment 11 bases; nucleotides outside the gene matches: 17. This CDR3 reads CASSPSSQGVLGPYTF. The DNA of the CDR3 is TGTGCCAGCTCACCTTCTTCACAGGGGGTGCTTGGCCCTTACACCTTC.

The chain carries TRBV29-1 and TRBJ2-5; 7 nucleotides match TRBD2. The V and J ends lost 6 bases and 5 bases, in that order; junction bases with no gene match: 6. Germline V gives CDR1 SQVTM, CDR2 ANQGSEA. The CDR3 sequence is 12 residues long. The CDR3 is CSVGEGWETQYF. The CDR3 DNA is TGCAGCGTGGGGGAGGGATGGGAGACCCAGTACTTC.

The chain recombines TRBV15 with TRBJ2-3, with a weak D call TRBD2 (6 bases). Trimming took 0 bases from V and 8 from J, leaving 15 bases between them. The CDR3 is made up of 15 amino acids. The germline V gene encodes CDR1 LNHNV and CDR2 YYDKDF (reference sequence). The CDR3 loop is CATSREEGFGATQYF. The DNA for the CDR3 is TGTGCCACCAGCAGAGAGGAGGGATTCGGTGCTACGCAGTATTTT. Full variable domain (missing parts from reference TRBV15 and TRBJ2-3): DAMVIQNPRYQVTQFGKPVTLSCSQTLNHNVMYWYQQKSSQAPKLLFHYYDKDFNNEADTPDNFQSRRPNTSFCFLDIRSPGLGDTAMYLCATSREEGFGATQYFGPGTRLTVL.

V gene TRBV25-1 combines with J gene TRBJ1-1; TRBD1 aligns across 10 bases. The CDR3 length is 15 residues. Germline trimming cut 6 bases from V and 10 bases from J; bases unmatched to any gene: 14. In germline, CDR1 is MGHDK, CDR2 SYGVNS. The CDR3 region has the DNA TGTGCCAGCAGCGAACGGAGGACAGGGGGGGAAGCAGCTTTCTTT. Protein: CASSERRTGGEAAFF.

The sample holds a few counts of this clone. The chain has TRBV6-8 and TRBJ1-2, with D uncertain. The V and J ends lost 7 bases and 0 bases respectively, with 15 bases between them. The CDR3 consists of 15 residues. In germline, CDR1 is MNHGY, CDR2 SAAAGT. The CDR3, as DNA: TGTGCCAGCACTCCCTTTGGGTTAGCTAACTATGGCTACACCTTC. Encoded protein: CASTPFGLANYGYTF.

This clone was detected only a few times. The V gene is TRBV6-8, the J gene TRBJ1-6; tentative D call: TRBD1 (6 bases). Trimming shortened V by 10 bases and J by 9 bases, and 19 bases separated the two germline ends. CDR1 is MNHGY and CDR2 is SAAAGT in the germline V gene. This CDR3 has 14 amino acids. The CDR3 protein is CAINKQGISSPLHF. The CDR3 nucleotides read TGTGCCATCAACAAGCAGGGGATAAGTTCACCCCTCCACTTT.

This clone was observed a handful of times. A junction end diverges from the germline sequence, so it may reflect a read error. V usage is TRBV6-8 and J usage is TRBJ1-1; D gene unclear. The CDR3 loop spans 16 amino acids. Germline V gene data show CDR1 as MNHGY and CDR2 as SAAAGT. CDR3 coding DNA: TGTGCCATCAGTGGAAGCCGCCTCTGGGAGAACACTGAAGCTTTCTTT. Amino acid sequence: CAISGSRLWENTEAFF.

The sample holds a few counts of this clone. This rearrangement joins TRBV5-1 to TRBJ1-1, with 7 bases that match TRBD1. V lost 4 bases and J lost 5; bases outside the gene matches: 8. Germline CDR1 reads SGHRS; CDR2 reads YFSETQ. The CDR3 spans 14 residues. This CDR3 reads CASSETGRETEAFF. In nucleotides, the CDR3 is TGCGCCAGCAGCGAGACAGGGCGGGAAACTGAAGCTTTCTTT.